This T cell receptor beta chain was sequenced for a study of CD8+ T cells in alopecia areata. Investigators isolated RNA and reverse transcribed it into cDNA to act as the sequencing template. Generated by immunoSEQ multiplex PCR, the TCRdb table keeps only in-frame clones and is missing some. The data contain fewer than 200,000 clones, roughly 60% of them singletons. Trimming stripped 4 bases from V and 4 bases from J, with 14 bases between. CDR1 is SGHRS and CDR2 is YFSETQ in the germline V gene. CDR3 length equals 14 residues. The treatment is: oral pan-JAK inhibitor, 5-10 mg twice daily. Cell sorting on a FACSAria was used to separate CD4+ and CD8+ T cells from the PBMCs.

The chain joins TRBV5-1 to TRBJ1-2; D gene ambiguous. The sequenced sample was CD4+ T cells sorted from blood, obtained at week 24, from a patient treated with tofacitinib. The source is a human donor with alopecia areata. CDR3 nucleotide sequence: TGCGCCAGCAGCCCCGACTTGTCAATCTATGGCTACACCTTC. Amino acids: CASSPDLSIYGYTF.